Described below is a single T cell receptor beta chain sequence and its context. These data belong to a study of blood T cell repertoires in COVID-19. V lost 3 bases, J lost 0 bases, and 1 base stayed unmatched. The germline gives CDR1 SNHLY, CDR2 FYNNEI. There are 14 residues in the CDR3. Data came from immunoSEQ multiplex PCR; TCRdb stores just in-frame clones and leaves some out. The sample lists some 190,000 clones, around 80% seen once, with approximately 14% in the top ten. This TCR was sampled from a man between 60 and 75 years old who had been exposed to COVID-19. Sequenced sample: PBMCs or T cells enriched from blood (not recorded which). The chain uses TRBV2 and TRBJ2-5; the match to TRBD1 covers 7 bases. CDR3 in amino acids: CASSEGQYQETQYF. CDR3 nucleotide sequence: TGTGCCAGCAGTGAGGGACAGTACCAAGAGACCCAGTACTTC.